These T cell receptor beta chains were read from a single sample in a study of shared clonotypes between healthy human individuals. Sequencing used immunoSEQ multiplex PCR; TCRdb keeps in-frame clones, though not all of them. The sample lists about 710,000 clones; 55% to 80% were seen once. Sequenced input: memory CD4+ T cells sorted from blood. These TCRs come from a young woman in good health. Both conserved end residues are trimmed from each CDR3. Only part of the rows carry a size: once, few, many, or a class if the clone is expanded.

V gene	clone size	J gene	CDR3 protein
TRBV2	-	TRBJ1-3	ASRQGAGNTIY
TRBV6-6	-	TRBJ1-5	ASTTPDQPQH
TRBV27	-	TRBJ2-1	ASSPSGTLGYNEQF
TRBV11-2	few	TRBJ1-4	ASSLGGGNEKLF
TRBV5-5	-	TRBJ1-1	ASSHAVGQGEAF
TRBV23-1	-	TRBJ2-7	ASSPREGTGQYEQY
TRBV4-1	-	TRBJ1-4	ASSQGGGRHTFNEKLF
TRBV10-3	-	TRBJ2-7	AISEGQGAFVQY
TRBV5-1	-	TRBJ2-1	ASSLALGYTYNEQF
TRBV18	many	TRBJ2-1	ASQPPAANISYNEQF
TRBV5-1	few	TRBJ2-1	ASSRDSSSYNEQF
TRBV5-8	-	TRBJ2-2	ASSVDPYYTGELF
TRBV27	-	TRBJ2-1	ASSSLTPYEQF
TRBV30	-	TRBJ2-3	AWETGGKTDTQY
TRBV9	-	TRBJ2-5	ASSGDIGRRETQY
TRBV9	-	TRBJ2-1	ASSVRSGLREVNEQF
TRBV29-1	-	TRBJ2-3	SVGLAVADTQY
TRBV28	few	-	ASRPGLESYEQY